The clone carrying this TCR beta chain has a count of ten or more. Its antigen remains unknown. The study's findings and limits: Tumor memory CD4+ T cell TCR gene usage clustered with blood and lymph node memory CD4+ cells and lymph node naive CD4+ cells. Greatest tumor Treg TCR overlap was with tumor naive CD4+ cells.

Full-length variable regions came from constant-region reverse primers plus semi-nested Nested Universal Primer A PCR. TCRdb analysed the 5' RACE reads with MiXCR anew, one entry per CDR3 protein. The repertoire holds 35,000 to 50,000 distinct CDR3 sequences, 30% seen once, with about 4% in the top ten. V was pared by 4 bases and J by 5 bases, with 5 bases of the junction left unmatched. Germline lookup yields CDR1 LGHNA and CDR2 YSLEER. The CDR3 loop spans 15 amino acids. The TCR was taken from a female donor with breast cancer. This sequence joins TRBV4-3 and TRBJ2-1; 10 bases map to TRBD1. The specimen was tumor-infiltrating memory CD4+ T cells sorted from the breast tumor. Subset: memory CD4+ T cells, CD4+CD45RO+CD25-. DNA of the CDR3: TGCGCCAGCAGCCTCCGCGGGACAGGGGACAATGAGCAGTTCTTC. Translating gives CASSLRGTGDNEQFF.